A single sample is the source of the 18 T cell receptor beta chains below, sequenced in a study of primary melanoma T cells and metastatic recurrence (dated by TCRdb to the early 2020s). The library was generated by the immunoSEQ multiplex PCR assay. The source is immuneACCESS, and TCRdb retained only in-frame sequences with V and J called. Part of the clones is not carried over; for the studies checked, unresolved V genes explain less than half of this, and the remainder is unexplained. The sample table contains some 700 clones; only one count was recorded for around 86% of them. The ten top clones hold 8.4% of the sample. Sequencing used melanoma tumor tissue. The receptors were gathered from a human donor with melanoma.

V gene TRBV28 combines with J gene TRBJ1-2, with D perhaps matching TRBD1 (5 bases). The germline CDR1 and CDR2 sequences are MDHEN and SYDVKM. The CDR3 runs 13 residues. With 5 bases removed from V and 1 base from J, the gap between germline ends came to 8 bases. The CDR3 DNA reads TGTGCCAGCAGTCAGACAGTTAACTATGGCTACACCTTC. This gives the protein CASSQTVNYGYTF.

This clone was picked up one time. The chain combines TRBV28 with TRBJ1-2; D possibly corresponds to TRBD1 (5 bases). In germline, CDR1 is MDHEN, CDR2 SYDVKM. The CDR3 loop spans 13 amino acids. The V gene lost 3 bases and the J gene lost 4 bases, with 9 bases spanning the gap. The CDR3 nucleotides read TGTGCCAGCAGTTTGGGGGACCGCTATGGCTACACCTTC. Protein product: CASSLGDRYGYTF.

The chain employs TRBV11-3 and TRBJ2-1; D might be TRBD1 (6 bases). V dropped 5 bases and J dropped 4 bases, with 15 bases sitting between them. CDR1 and CDR2 from the germline V gene are SGHNT and YENEEA. The CDR3 totals 15 residues. DNA of the CDR3: TGTGCCAGCAGCCCTACTCCCCAGGGGTACAATGAGCAGTTCTTC. The encoded protein is CASSPTPQGYNEQFF. The full variable domain, its missing parts supplied by reference TRBV11-3 and TRBJ2-1, is EAGVVQSPRYKIIEKKQPVAFWCNPISGHNTLYWYLQNLGQGPELLIRYENEEAVDDSQLPKDRFSAERLKGVDSTLKIQPAELGDSAVYLCASSPTPQGYNEQFFGPGTRLTVL.

This clone has a single count. Mismatch with germline at one junction end may stem from a read error. The chain joins TRBV12-5 to TRBJ2-1; D is tentatively TRBD1 or TRBD2 (7 bases each). Germline values: CDR1 LGHNT, CDR2 FRNRAP. The CDR3 is 13 residues long. CDR3 amino acids: CASGGDSYNEQFF. The DNA of the CDR3 is TGTGCCAGTGGGGGGGACAGCTACAATGAGCAGTTCTTC.

The V gene is TRBV5-1, the J gene TRBJ2-1; TRBD2 matches at 13 bases. The CDR3 runs to 15 residues. CDR1 is SGHRS, CDR2 YFSETQ, per germline. With V trimmed by 4 bases and J by 7 bases, 5 bases remained unmatched. The CDR3, as DNA: TGCGCCAGCAGCCCCAGGACTAGCGGGGGTAATGAGCAGTTCTTC. It yields the protein CASSPRTSGGNEQFF.

The V call is TRBV11-3, the J call TRBJ2-2; 7 bases fit TRBD1. Germline assignment: CDR1 SGHNT and CDR2 YENEEA. V was pared by 5 bases and J by 2 bases, with 5 bases of the junction left unmatched. The CDR3 runs 15 residues. CDR3 coding DNA: TGTGCCAGCAGCCTAGGACAGGTTAACACCGGGGAGCTGTTTTTT. It codes for CASSLGQVNTGELFF.

The chain recombines TRBV19 with TRBJ1-2, with 8 bases fitting TRBD1. Unmatched junction bases numbered 9, after V lost 7 bases and J lost 5 bases. The germline V gene has CDR1 LNHDA and CDR2 SQIVND (reference sequence). The CDR3 contains 14 residues. The CDR3 protein is CASKNQGALYGYTF. The CDR3 DNA follows: TGTGCCAGTAAGAACCAGGGGGCGCTTTATGGCTACACCTTC.

This chain joins TRBV18 and TRBJ2-2; no clear D gene. V was trimmed by 3 bases and J by 4 bases, leaving 12 bases between them. This CDR3 region has 15 residues. Germline lookup yields CDR1 KGHSH and CDR2 LQKENI. The CDR3 DNA sequence: TGTGCCAGCTCACCCCCTAGTGATCCCACCGGGGAGCTGTTTTTT. Translating gives CASSPPSDPTGELFF.

To note about this clone: At the DNA level, this CDR3 is encoded by other sequences in the same sample as well. This chain connects TRBV5-1 to TRBJ1-6; 8 nucleotides match TRBD1. CDR3 size: 16 residues. V shed 0 bases, J shed 9 bases, and the junction held 8 bases outside the gene matches. The germline V gene has CDR1 SGHRS and CDR2 YFSETQ. CDR3 nucleotides: TGCGCCAGCAGCTTGGGTCCAGGGGGCAATGGTTCACCCCTCCACTTT. Encoded protein: CASSLGPGGNGSPLHF. Looking up the rest from reference TRBV5-1 and TRBJ1-6 gives the full variable domain: KAGVTQTPRYLIKTRGQQVTLSCSPISGHRSVSWYQQTPGQGLQFLFEYFSETQRNKGNFPGRFSGRQFSNSRSEMNVSTLELGDSALYLCASSLGPGGNGSPLHFGNGTRLTVT.

This clone appeared once. V and J are TRBV28 and TRBJ2-2, with 7 nucleotides matching TRBD1. This CDR3 is built from 13 residues. The V gene's germline CDR1 is MDHEN and CDR2 SYDVKM. V was pared by 6 bases and J by 6 bases, with 4 bases of the junction left unmatched. The DNA of the CDR3 is TGTGCCAGCAGAACGACAGGGCCCGGGGAGCTGTTTTTT. Its translation is CASRTTGPGELFF.

This clone was counted between two and nine times. This rearrangement joins TRBV11-3 to TRBJ2-5, with unresolved D. Trimming stripped 3 bases from V and 2 bases from J, with 13 bases between. The V gene's germline CDR1 is SGHNT and CDR2 YENEEA. The CDR3 loop spans 15 amino acids. The DNA for the CDR3 is TGTGCCAGCAGCTTTTCTTCAGGTCGACAAGAGACCCAGTACTTC. Protein: CASSFSSGRQETQYF.

Remarks on this clone: The junction departs from the called germline gene at one end, perhaps through a read error. The rearrangement links TRBV11-3 to TRBJ2-3; D is perhaps TRBD1 or TRBD2 (6 bases each). The CDR3 is 16 amino acids. The germline CDR1 and CDR2 sequences are SGHNT and YENEEA. The CDR3, as DNA: TGTGCCAGCAGCCTAGACAGGAGGGCCCCCACAGATACGCAGTATTTT. Protein: CASSLDRRAPTDTQYF.

The chain links TRBV11-3 to TRBJ1-2, with D possibly matching TRBD1 (5 bases). V shed 5 bases and J shed 2 bases, with 15 bases lying between them. CDR1 is SGHNT, CDR2 YENEEA, per germline. The CDR3 spans 15 residues. The CDR3 bases are TGTGCCAGCAGCACCGTAGAGGGGCCCAACTATGGCTACACCTTC. Protein sequence: CASSTVEGPNYGYTF.

This clone appeared a single time. The V call is TRBV11-3, the J call TRBJ2-3; 13 bases agree with TRBD2. Germline loops: CDR1 SGHNT, CDR2 YENEEA. This CDR3 has 15 amino acids. V shed 5 bases, J shed 6 bases, and the junction held 5 bases outside the gene matches. The chain's CDR3 is CASSRTSGGGDTQYF. Written as DNA, the CDR3 is TGTGCCAGCAGCCGGACTAGCGGGGGTGGGGATACGCAGTATTTT.

The gene calls are TRBV7-1 and TRBJ2-5; TRBD2 matches 7 bases. TRBV7-1 counts as an open reading frame of uncertain function. The CDR3 extends over 13 amino acids. Trimming removed 4 bases from V and 5 bases from J; junction bases left unmatched: 4. The CDR3 DNA is TGTGCCAGCAGCTTAGGGGAGGGCGAGACCCAGTACTTC. Protein product: CASSLGEGETQYF.

The chain has TRBV6-8 and TRBJ1-2, with D tentatively TRBD1 (5 bases). Germline V gene data show CDR1 as MNHGY and CDR2 as SAAAGT. This CDR3 is 15 amino acids long. Trimming removed 2 bases from V and 4 bases from J, with 14 bases in between. CDR3 sequence: CASSYLRGAGYGYTF. CDR3 bases: TGTGCCAGCAGTTACCTCCGGGGCGCTGGCTATGGCTACACCTTC.

The V gene is TRBV23-1, the J gene TRBJ2-6; D gene ambiguous. TRBV23-1 is treated as an ORF (open reading frame) with a function not yet certain. V shed 2 bases and J shed 2 bases, with 4 bases lying between them. The CDR3 is 14 residues long. The DNA for the CDR3 is TGCGCCAGCAGTCAAAATCCTGGGGCCAACGTCCTGACTTTC. The encoded protein is CASSQNPGANVLTF.

The V gene is TRBV7-1, the J gene TRBJ2-7, with 10 bases that match TRBD2. TRBV7-1 is an open reading frame, and its role is uncertain. The V and J ends lost 4 bases and 3 bases, in that order; junction bases with no gene match: 15. The CDR3 loop spans 18 amino acids. CDR3 coding DNA: TGTGCCAGCAGCTTAGGCCCCAGCGGGAGGGCCAGTTTCTACGAGCAGTACTTC. Translating it yields CASSLGPSGRASFYEQYF.